The subject of this entry is one T cell receptor (beta chain). Antigen unknown. For every subset, genomic DNA was evenly distributed across several immunoSEQ plates. Tens of thousands of T cell genomes, or around 180 ng DNA, went into the sorted-subset replicate PCRs. Generated by immunoSEQ multiplex PCR, the TCRdb table keeps only in-frame clones and is missing some. The table includes approximately 2.1 million clones, more than 80% detected once. The data were taken from a study of shared clonotypes between healthy human individuals. The study's findings and limits: Clonotypes shared by all four donors outscored non-shared clonotypes in generation probability.

Trimming took 2 bases from V and 5 from J, leaving 12 bases between them. Per the germline V gene, CDR1 is SQVTM and CDR2 is ANQGSEA. The CDR3 contains 13 residues. The CD4+ fraction was divided into a CD45RA+ naive subset and a CD45RA-negative memory subset. This TCR derives from a man aged 18 to 30 in good health. Some clones in this sample may be carry-over from other donors' samples. The sample comprised naive CD4+ T cells from PBMCs. The subset here: CD45RA+ positively selected. The V gene is TRBV29-1, the J gene TRBJ2-5; D is unclear. In DNA form, the CDR3 reads TGCAGCGTTGAATCACCGTTAGGGGAGACCCAGTACTTC. Translating it yields CSVESPLGETQYF.